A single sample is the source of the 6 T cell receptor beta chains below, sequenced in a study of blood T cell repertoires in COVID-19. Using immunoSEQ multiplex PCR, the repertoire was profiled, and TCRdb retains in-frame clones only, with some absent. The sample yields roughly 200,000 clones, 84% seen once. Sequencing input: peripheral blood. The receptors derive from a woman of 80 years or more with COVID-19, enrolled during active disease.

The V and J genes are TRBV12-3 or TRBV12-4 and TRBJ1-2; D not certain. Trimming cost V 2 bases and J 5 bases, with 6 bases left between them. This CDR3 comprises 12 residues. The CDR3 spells CASSLSRYGYTF. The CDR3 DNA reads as TGTGCCAGCAGTTTATCCCGGTATGGCTACACCTTC.

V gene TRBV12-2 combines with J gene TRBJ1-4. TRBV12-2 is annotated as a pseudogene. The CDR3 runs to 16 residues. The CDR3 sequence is CASRFESRTLNEKLFF. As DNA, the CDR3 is TGTGCAAGTCGCTTCGAAAGCCGGACTCTGAATGAAAAACTGTTTTTT.

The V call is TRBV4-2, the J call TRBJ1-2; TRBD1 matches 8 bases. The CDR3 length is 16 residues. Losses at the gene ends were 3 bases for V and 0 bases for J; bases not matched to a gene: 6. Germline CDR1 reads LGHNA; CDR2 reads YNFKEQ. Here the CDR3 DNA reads TGTGCCAGCAGCCAGGGGGGGGACAGGTCTAACTATGGCTACACCTTC. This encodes CASSQGGDRSNYGYTF.

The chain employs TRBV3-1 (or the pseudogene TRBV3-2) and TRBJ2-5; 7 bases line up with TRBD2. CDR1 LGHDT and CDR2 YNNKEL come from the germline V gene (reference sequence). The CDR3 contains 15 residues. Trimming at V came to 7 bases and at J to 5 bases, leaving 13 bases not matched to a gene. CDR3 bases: TGTGCCAGCACCCCGTCCGGGACTATGGGGGAGACCCAGTACTTC. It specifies CASTPSGTMGETQYF.

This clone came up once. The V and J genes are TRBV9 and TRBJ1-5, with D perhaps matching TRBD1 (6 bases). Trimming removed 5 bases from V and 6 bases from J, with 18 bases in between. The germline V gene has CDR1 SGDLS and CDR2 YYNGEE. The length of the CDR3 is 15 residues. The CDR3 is CASSPDNTGIQPQHF. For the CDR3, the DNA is TGTGCCAGCAGTCCGGATAACACAGGGATTCAGCCCCAGCATTTT.

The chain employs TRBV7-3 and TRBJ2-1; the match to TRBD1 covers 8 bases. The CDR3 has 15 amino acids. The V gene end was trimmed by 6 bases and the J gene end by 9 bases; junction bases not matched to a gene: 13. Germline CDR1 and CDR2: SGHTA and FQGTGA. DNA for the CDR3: TGTGCCAGCAGTAGTTTGCCCGGACAGGGTGTTGAGCAGTTCTTC. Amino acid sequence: CASSSLPGQGVEQFF.